The sample holds a few counts of the clone carrying this T cell receptor (beta chain). The antigen is unknown. These data come from a study of OX40 agonist ivuxolimab in advanced cancers. Study-wide background: With ivuxolimab, an agonistic anti-OX40 (CD134) antibody, patients were treated. In three patients, partial responses were observed, one with hepatocellular carcinoma and two with cutaneous melanoma.

Study results and limitations: Within 6 weeks, CD4+ and CD8+ blood T cells expanded clonally at 0.1 to 3.0 mg/kg.

Repertoires were generated with immunoSEQ multiplex PCR, while TCRdb's copy carries only in-frame clones and drops some. The sample has around 70,000 clones; 85% are singletons. The sequence was collected from an adult with an advanced solid tumor such as melanoma, head and neck, liver or kidney cancer. The source material was CD4+ or CD8+ T cells sorted from blood, sampled in a trial of the OX40 agonist ivuxolimab.

DNA of the CDR3: TGTGCCAGTATAAGGGCTTCCCACCAAGAGACCCAGTACTTC. It translates to CASIRASHQETQYF. The V call is TRBV19, the J call TRBJ2-5; the D is unclear. The V end was cut by 7 bases, the J end by 0 bases, with 12 bases between. Germline lookup yields CDR1 LNHDA and CDR2 SQIVND (reference sequence). The CDR3 extends over 14 amino acids.